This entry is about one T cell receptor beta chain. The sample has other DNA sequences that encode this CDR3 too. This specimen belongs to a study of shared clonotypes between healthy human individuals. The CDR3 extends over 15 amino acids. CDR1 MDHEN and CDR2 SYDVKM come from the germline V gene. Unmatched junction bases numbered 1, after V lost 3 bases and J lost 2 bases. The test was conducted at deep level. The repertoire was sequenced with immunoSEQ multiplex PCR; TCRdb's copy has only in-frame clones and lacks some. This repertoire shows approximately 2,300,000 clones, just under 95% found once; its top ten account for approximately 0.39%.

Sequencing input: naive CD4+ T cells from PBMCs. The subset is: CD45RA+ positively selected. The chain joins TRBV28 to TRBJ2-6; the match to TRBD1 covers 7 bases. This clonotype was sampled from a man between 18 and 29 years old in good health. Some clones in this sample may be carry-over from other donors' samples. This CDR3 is CASSFQGAGANVLTF. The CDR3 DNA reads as TGTGCCAGCAGTTTTCAGGGGGCTGGGGCCAACGTCCTGACTTTC.